This T cell receptor beta chain was found in a study of cytomegalovirus exposure and HLA in healthy donors. The CDR3 covers 13 residues. Germline V gives CDR1 MNHNY, CDR2 SVGAGI (reference sequence). The V gene end was trimmed by 6 bases and the J gene end by 4 bases; junction bases not matched to a gene: 4. Study-level points and caveats: Several top significant clusters appeared, in a later analysis, to be linked to common viral pathogens.

Points on this clone: Its cognate antigen is unknown.

PCR used 60 Vbeta primers and 13 Jbeta primers. Assay: immunoSEQ multiplex PCR; the TCRdb copy retains only in-frame clones and omits some. The table lists approximately 150,000 clones, approximately 83% of them singletons. The gene calls are TRBV6-6 and TRBJ1-2; 8 nucleotides line up with TRBD1. Sequencing input: PBMCs. This receptor was identified in a male donor in good health and CMV-seronegative. The CDR3 nucleotides are TGTGCCAGCAGGGGACAGGCCCTCTATGGCTACACCTTC. Translation: CASRGQALYGYTF.